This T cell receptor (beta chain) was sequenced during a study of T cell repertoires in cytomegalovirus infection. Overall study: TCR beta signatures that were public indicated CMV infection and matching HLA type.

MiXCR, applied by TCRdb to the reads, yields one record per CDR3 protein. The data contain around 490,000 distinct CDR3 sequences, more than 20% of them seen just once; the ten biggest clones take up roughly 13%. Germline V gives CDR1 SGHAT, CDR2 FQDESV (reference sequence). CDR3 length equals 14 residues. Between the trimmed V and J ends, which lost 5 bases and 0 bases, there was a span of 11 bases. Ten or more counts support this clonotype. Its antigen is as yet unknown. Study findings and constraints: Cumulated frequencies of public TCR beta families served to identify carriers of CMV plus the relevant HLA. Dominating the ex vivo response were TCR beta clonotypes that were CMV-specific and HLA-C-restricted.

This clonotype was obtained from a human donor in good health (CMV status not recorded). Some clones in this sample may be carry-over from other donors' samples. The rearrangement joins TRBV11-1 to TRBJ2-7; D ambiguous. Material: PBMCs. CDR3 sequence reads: CASSVPGYSYEQYV. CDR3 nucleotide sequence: TGTGCCAGCAGCGTACCTGGGTACTCCTACGAGCAGTACGTC.